This TCR beta chain was retrieved from a study of OX40 agonist ivuxolimab in advanced cancers. Some clones are missing from TCRdb's copy, which holds only in-frame ones; the method was immunoSEQ multiplex PCR. The data show about 98,000 clones, around nine tenths seen once. The sequence derives from an adult with an advanced solid tumor such as melanoma, head and neck, liver or kidney cancer. The sequenced sample was CD4+ or CD8+ T cells sorted from blood, obtained in a trial of the OX40 agonist ivuxolimab.

This chain's CDR3 is CASSPRPPETQYF. CDR3 nucleotide sequence: TGTGCCAGCTCACCACGCCCTCCAGAGACCCAGTACTTC. The genes are TRBV18 and TRBJ2-5; D call uncertain. Trimming removed 1 base at V and 4 bases at J, with 7 bases between. The CDR3 contains 13 residues. Germline V CDR1 and CDR2: KGHSH, LQKENI.